The 8 T cell receptor beta chains below come from one sample, sequenced in a study of OX40 agonist ivuxolimab in advanced cancers. Repertoires were generated with immunoSEQ multiplex PCR, while TCRdb's copy carries only in-frame clones and drops some. The repertoire holds 20,000 to 25,000 clones, with 65% to 85% as singletons. The sample in question was CD4+ or CD8+ T cells sorted from blood, obtained in a trial of the OX40 agonist ivuxolimab. Receptors were obtained from an adult with an advanced solid tumor such as melanoma, head and neck, liver or kidney cancer.

This rearrangement joins TRBV6-1 to TRBJ1-5; D is unresolved. The germline gives CDR1 MNHNS, CDR2 SASEGT. This CDR3 is built from 15 residues. Trimming shortened V by 2 bases and J by 3 bases, and 11 bases separated the two germline ends. CDR3 sequence (DNA): TGTGCCAGCAGTGAATGGAGAGGACTCAATCAGCCCCAGCATTTT. Amino acid sequence: CASSEWRGLNQPQHF.

The CDR3 sequence is CASRGGVEGSQYF. The DNA of the CDR3 is TGTGCCAGCAGGGGCGGGGTTGAAGGGTCGCAGTATTTT. This chain joins TRBV9 and TRBJ2-3, with a tentative D call TRBD2 (6 bases). This CDR3 spans 13 amino acids. Trimming took 5 bases from V and 10 from J, leaving 17 bases between them. Germline V CDR1 and CDR2: SGDLS, YYNGEE.

The chain links TRBV5-8 to TRBJ1-5, with D possibly TRBD1 on 6 matching bases. Trimming removed 0 bases at V and 4 bases at J, with 11 bases between. The germline V gene has CDR1 SGHTS and CDR2 YDEGEE. This CDR3 region has 15 residues. The CDR3 sequence: CASSLGQVVNQPQHF. CDR3 coding DNA: TGTGCCAGCAGCTTGGGACAGGTGGTGAATCAGCCCCAGCATTTT.

V gene TRBV19 combines with J gene TRBJ2-4; no clear D gene. The CDR3 spans 14 residues. CDR1 and CDR2 (germline): LNHDA, SQIVND (reference sequence). V lost 6 bases and J lost 5, with 14 bases in between. Here the CDR3 reads CASSIQKLENIQYF. The DNA for the CDR3 is TGTGCCAGTAGCATACAGAAACTGGAAAACATTCAGTACTTC.

This clone was seen a handful of times. Other DNA sequences in this specimen translate into the identical CDR3. The rearrangement joins TRBV28 to TRBJ2-7; TRBD2 aligns across 7 bases. J gave up 3 bases and V 8 bases, and 4 bases lay outside the gene matches. CDR3 size: 12 residues. The germline V gene encodes CDR1 MDHEN and CDR2 SYDVKM. CDR3 sequence reads: CASSWGGYEQYF. DNA of the CDR3: TGTGCCAGCTCTTGGGGGGGCTACGAGCAGTACTTC.

This chain links TRBV27 with TRBJ2-7; perhaps TRBD2 as D (6 bases). The V end was cut by 2 bases, the J end by 11 bases, with 16 bases between. The germline V gene has CDR1 MNHEY and CDR2 SMNVEV (reference sequence). The CDR3 totals 13 residues. CDR3 loop: CASSLPENGGKYF. CDR3 bases: TGTGCCAGCAGTTTACCCGAGAATGGGGGGAAGTACTTC.

The J gene is TRBJ2-2, the V gene TRBV5-1, with TRBD1 as a possible D gene (6 bases). Germline CDR1 reads SGHRS; CDR2 reads YFSETQ. The CDR3 is made up of 14 amino acids. Trimming shortened V by 2 bases and J by 5 bases, and 10 bases separated the two germline ends. CDR3 residues: CASSLQGYTGELFF. DNA for the CDR3: TGCGCCAGCAGCTTACAGGGTTATACCGGGGAGCTGTTTTTT. Looking up the rest from reference TRBV5-1 and TRBJ2-2 gives the full variable domain: KAGVTQTPRYLIKTRGQQVTLSCSPISGHRSVSWYQQTPGQGLQFLFEYFSETQRNKGNFPGRFSGRQFSNSRSEMNVSTLELGDSALYLCASSLQGYTGELFFGEGSRLTVL.

Note on this clone: One end of the junction varies from germline; a read error may be responsible. This chain uses TRBV11-3 with TRBJ2-7, with D unclear. This CDR3 region has 12 residues. The germline gives CDR1 SGHNT, CDR2 YENEEA. The CDR3, as DNA: TGCGCCAGCAGCCAAGTCGGTAACGAGCAGTACTTC. Translation gives CASSQVGNEQYF. Variable domain in full (rest from reference TRBV11-3 and TRBJ2-7): EAGVVQSPRYKIIEKKQPVAFWCNPISGHNTLYWYLQNLGQGPELLIRYENEEAVDDSQLPKDRFSAERLKGVDSTLKIQPAELGDSAVYLCASSQVGNEQYFGPGTRLTVT.